Sequencing of this T cell receptor beta chain was carried out in a study of human T cells and chemical hapten exposure. Study background: Slight volume differences across pooled libraries mainly accounted for varying per-sample TCR yields.

Documented time point: pre-sensitization, week 0. As for treatment: therapeutic diphenylcyclopropenone sensitization with weekly scalp DPC. This clonotype has a handful of counts. The antigen remains undetermined. In TCRdb, the RACE reads were re-called with MiXCR into one record per CDR3 protein. This table has about 39,000 distinct CDR3 sequences, 12% appearing once. Study-level results: Compared with pre-sensitization or healthy control sets, expanded TCRs clustered more. Healthy individuals' immune responses may differ from those of donors, who had alopecia.

V was cut by 2 bases and J by 3 bases, with 13 bases left in between. Germline CDR1 and CDR2: MNHEY and SVGEGT. This CDR3 contains 15 residues. The V gene is TRBV6-2 or TRBV6-3, the J gene TRBJ2-5; D not resolved. The receptor was isolated from a woman aged 30 to 39 with alopecia areata. Some clones in this sample may be carry-over from other donors' samples. This sample comprised whole blood, obtained in connection with sensitization to the hapten diphenylcyclopropenone (DPC). CDR3 in DNA: TGTGCCAGCAGTTACGGAGTCGACCGGAAAGAGACCCAGTACTTC. It encodes CASSYGVDRKETQYF.